The 32 T cell receptor beta chains below were found in one sample sequenced in a study of cytomegalovirus exposure and HLA in healthy donors. The PCR used 60 Vbeta and 13 Jbeta primers. Some clones are missing from TCRdb's copy, which holds only in-frame ones; the method was immunoSEQ multiplex PCR. The profile shows around 100,000 clones, 80% to 90% of them singletons. Material for sequencing was PBMCs. The source of these receptors is a woman aged 18-29 years in good health and CMV-seronegative.

To note about this clone: Compared with germline, one end of the junction differs, possibly owing to a read error. The J gene is TRBJ2-1, the V gene TRBV7-3; TRBD1 might be the D (7 bases). In germline, CDR1 is SGHTA, CDR2 FQGTGA. The CDR3 has 16 residues. The CDR3 loop is CASSPRRDSPYNERFF. The CDR3 DNA reads as TGTGCCAGCAGCCCCAGGCGGGACAGCCCCTACAATGAGCGGTTCTTC.

The gene calls are TRBV28 and TRBJ1-3; D not resolved. Trimming took off 2 bases at V and 0 bases at J, with 5 bases between the two ends. The V gene's germline CDR1 is MDHEN and CDR2 SYDVKM. The CDR3 runs to 14 residues. As DNA, the CDR3 is TGTGCCAGCAGTTTAACTCACTCTGGAAACACCATATATTTT. Translation gives CASSLTHSGNTIYF. Full variable domain (remainder filled in from reference TRBV28 and TRBJ1-3): DVKVTQSSRYLVKRTGEKVFLECVQDMDHENMFWYRQDPGLGLRLIYFSYDVKMKEKGDIPEGYSVSREKKERFSLILESASTNQTSMYLCASSLTHSGNTIYFGEGSWLTVV.

In its sample, this clone was seen once. The junction departs from the called germline gene at one end, perhaps through a read error. The V and J genes are TRBV19 and TRBJ2-1; 7 bases line up with TRBD2. CDR1 and CDR2 from the germline V gene are LNHDA and SQIVND (reference sequence). The CDR3 spans 13 residues. This CDR3 reads CASSMGPDRGEIF. The DNA for the CDR3 is TGTGCCAGTAGTATGGGACCAGACCGGGGGGAGATCTTC. The full variable domain, its missing parts supplied by reference TRBV19 and TRBJ2-1, is DGGITQSPKYLFRKEGQNVTLSCEQNLNHDAMYWYRQDPGQGLRLIYYSQIVNDFQKGDIAEGYSVSREKKESFPLTVTSAQKNPTAFYLCASSMGPDRGEIFGPGTRLTVL.

The rearrangement uses TRBV7-2 and TRBJ2-3, with 8 nucleotides matching TRBD2. The CDR3 loop spans 16 amino acids. Germline loops: CDR1 SGHTA, CDR2 FQGNSA. The V segment lost 5 bases and the J segment 6 bases; nucleotides outside the gene matches: 13. The CDR3: CASSRRGTGGRDTQYF. The CDR3 DNA sequence: TGTGCCAGCAGCCGGAGAGGCACGGGGGGGCGGGATACGCAGTATTTT.

DNA of the CDR3: TGTGCCAGCAGCCTCGGGACAGACACTGAAGCTTTCTTT. Translation: CASSLGTDTEAFF. This chain uses TRBV27 with TRBJ1-1, with 7 bases fitting TRBD1. Germline V gene sequence: CDR1 MNHEY, CDR2 SMNVEV (reference sequence). With V trimmed by 6 bases and J by 3 bases, 4 bases remained unmatched. The CDR3 is 13 amino acids.

The chain combines TRBV28 with TRBJ1-5, with D perhaps matching TRBD1 (6 bases). Trimming left V 1 base short and J 3 bases short, with 16 bases between. The germline V gene encodes CDR1 MDHEN and CDR2 SYDVKM. The CDR3 runs to 17 residues. The CDR3 loop is CASSLLQGSMSNQPQHF. The CDR3 nucleotides are TGTGCCAGCAGTTTATTACAGGGAAGTATGTCCAATCAGCCCCAGCATTTT. The whole variable domain, filled in from reference TRBV28 and TRBJ1-5, reads DVKVTQSSRYLVKRTGEKVFLECVQDMDHENMFWYRQDPGLGLRLIYFSYDVKMKEKGDIPEGYSVSREKKERFSLILESASTNQTSMYLCASSLLQGSMSNQPQHFGDGTRLSIL.

This clone was counted between two and nine times. An end of the junction differs from the germline gene, which may be a read error. The gene calls are TRBV7-9 and TRBJ2-1; D is perhaps TRBD2 (5 bases). The CDR3 consists of 13 residues. CDR1 and CDR2 (germline): SEHNR, FQNEAQ (reference sequence). In nucleotides, the CDR3 is TGTTCCAGCAGCTCCGCCGGGGTTTGGGAGCAGTTCTTC. Protein sequence: CSSSSAGVWEQFF.

CDR3 sequence: CASRNSGGPYEQYF. The DNA of the CDR3 is TGTGCCAGCAGAAATAGCGGGGGGCCCTACGAGCAGTACTTC. The chain is built from TRBV6-5 and TRBJ2-7; 10 nucleotides agree with TRBD2. Germline values: CDR1 MNHEY, CDR2 SVGAGI. This CDR3 has 14 residues. V gave up 6 bases and J gave up 2 bases; unmatched junction bases: 4.

The chain is built from TRBV9 and TRBJ2-7; TRBD2 agrees at 8 bases. After removal of 4 bases from V and 5 bases from J, the junction contained 2 bases not matched to a gene. The germline V gene encodes CDR1 SGDLS and CDR2 YYNGEE. The length of the CDR3 is 12 residues. This chain's CDR3 is CASSPSGHEQYF. In DNA form, the CDR3 reads TGTGCCAGCAGCCCTAGCGGGCACGAGCAGTACTTC.

The J gene is TRBJ2-7, the V gene TRBV7-9, with 13 nucleotides matching TRBD2. The CDR3 sequence is 14 residues long. Unmatched junction bases numbered 2, after V lost 4 bases and J lost 5 bases. Germline CDR1 reads SEHNR; CDR2 reads FQNEAQ (reference sequence). CDR3 bases: TGTGCCAGCAGCTCGGGACTAGCGGGAAACGAGCAGTACTTC. Translation gives CASSSGLAGNEQYF.

This chain joins TRBV28 and TRBJ2-5, with TRBD1 matching over 10 bases. The V and J ends lost 5 bases and 4 bases, in that order; junction bases with no gene match: 7. CDR3 length: 15 residues. CDR1 MDHEN and CDR2 SYDVKM come from the germline V gene. DNA for the CDR3: TGTGCCAGCAGTACCGAAGACAGGGGGCGAGAGACCCAGTACTTC. Amino acids: CASSTEDRGRETQYF.

This chain joins TRBV4-3 and TRBJ2-1; a possible D gene is TRBD2 (6 bases). V was cut by 0 bases and J by 4 bases, with 16 bases left in between. Germline V gene lookup returns CDR1 LGHNA and CDR2 YSLEER. This CDR3 has 17 amino acids. The CDR3 nucleotides read TGCGCCAGCAGCCAAGATCATGGGGACTCATTGTACAATGAGCAGTTCTTC. Protein product: CASSQDHGDSLYNEQFF.

The V call is TRBV30, the J call TRBJ1-5; the D is unclear. The V end was cut by 3 bases, the J end by 7 bases, with 10 bases between. The CDR3 spans 12 residues. CDR1 is GTSNPN, CDR2 SVGIG, per germline (reference sequence). CDR3 sequence reads: CAWSGGAQPQHF. In DNA, the CDR3 is TGTGCCTGGAGCGGAGGCGCCCAGCCCCAGCATTTT.

On this clone itself: This sample includes further DNA sequences coding for the same CDR3. The rearrangement links TRBV5-1 to TRBJ2-7; TRBD2 is a possible D gene (5 bases). Germline lookup yields CDR1 SGHRS and CDR2 YFSETQ. This CDR3 region has 13 residues. V lost 0 bases, J lost 3 bases, and 7 bases lay in between. The CDR3 DNA sequence: TGCGCCAGCAGCTTGGATCGGGGCTACGAGCAGTACTTC. This encodes CASSLDRGYEQYF. Drawing the rest from reference TRBV5-1 and TRBJ2-7, the complete variable domain is KAGVTQTPRYLIKTRGQQVTLSCSPISGHRSVSWYQQTPGQGLQFLFEYFSETQRNKGNFPGRFSGRQFSNSRSEMNVSTLELGDSALYLCASSLDRGYEQYFGPGTRLTVT.

This clone was observed a single time. The chain couples TRBV27 to TRBJ1-4, with 8 bases fitting TRBD1. CDR1 and CDR2 from the germline V gene are MNHEY and SMNVEV (reference sequence). The CDR3 is 18 amino acids. The ends lost 5 bases at V and 0 bases at J; junction bases unmatched: 11. The CDR3 nucleotides are TGTGCCAGCAGTCCAAGGTCGGACAGGGTTGCAACTAATGAAAAACTGTTTTTT. Residues: CASSPRSDRVATNEKLFF.

The rearrangement links TRBV25-1 to TRBJ2-5; weak D call: TRBD2 (6 bases). This CDR3 has 17 residues. Germline V gives CDR1 MGHDK, CDR2 SYGVNS. V was trimmed by 2 bases and J by 1 base, leaving 17 bases between them. This CDR3 reads CASSEARASAFQETQYF. The CDR3 DNA sequence: TGTGCCAGCAGTGAAGCTAGGGCTAGCGCATTCCAAGAGACCCAGTACTTC.

CDR3 region: CASSFEGQAGETQYF. The CDR3 DNA is TGTGCCAGCAGCTTTGAGGGCCAAGCGGGAGAGACCCAGTACTTC. The gene calls are TRBV7-2 and TRBJ2-5, with a weak D call TRBD2 (6 bases). V gave up 3 bases and J gave up 4 bases, with 15 bases separating them. CDR1 and CDR2 (germline): SGHTA, FQGNSA. The CDR3 is made up of 15 amino acids. The full variable domain, completed using reference TRBV7-2 and TRBJ2-5, is GAGVSQSPSNKVTEKGKDVELRCDPISGHTALYWYRQSLGQGLEFLIYFQGNSAPDKSGLPSDRFSAERTGGSVSTLTIQRTQQEDSAVYLCASSFEGQAGETQYFGPGTRLLVL.

The rearrangement uses TRBV6-6 and TRBJ2-7, with 10 bases matching TRBD2. The CDR3 loop spans 15 amino acids. Germline values: CDR1 MNHNY, CDR2 SVGAGI (reference sequence). Losses at the gene ends were 4 bases for V and 7 bases for J; bases not matched to a gene: 10. CDR3 in amino acids: CASSSSAGGPGEQYF. CDR3 bases: TGTGCCAGCAGTTCTTCAGCGGGGGGGCCAGGGGAGCAGTACTTC.

The chain links TRBV7-8 to TRBJ2-1; tentative D call: TRBD1 (5 bases). The CDR3 has 15 residues. Germline loops: CDR1 SGHVS, CDR2 FQNEAQ. V lost 1 base, J lost 3 bases, and 10 bases lay in between. The CDR3 loop is CASSLGQPRYNEQFF. The CDR3 DNA reads as TGTGCCAGCAGCTTAGGACAGCCCCGCTACAATGAGCAGTTCTTC.

This chain uses TRBV30 with TRBJ2-7, with TRBD1 matching over 9 bases. CDR3 length: 13 residues. The germline V gene has CDR1 GTSNPN and CDR2 SVGIG (reference sequence). The V and J ends lost 2 bases and 4 bases, in that order; junction bases with no gene match: 3. CDR3: CAWSWGQGYEQYF. Written as DNA, the CDR3 is TGTGCCTGGAGTTGGGGACAGGGTTACGAGCAGTACTTC.

The chain has TRBV29-1 and TRBJ1-1; D remains unclear. Trimming removed 4 bases at V and 5 bases at J, with 8 bases between. CDR1 is SQVTM, CDR2 ANQGSEA, per germline. CDR3 length: 11 amino acids. CDR3 in amino acids: CSVAVQTEAFF. CDR3 in DNA: TGCAGCGTTGCAGTGCAGACTGAAGCTTTCTTT.

The genes are TRBV18 and TRBJ2-1; 11 bases map to TRBD2. Germline V gives CDR1 KGHSH, CDR2 LQKENI. The CDR3 has 18 amino acids. V gave up 0 bases and J gave up 5 bases; unmatched junction bases: 9. The CDR3 protein is CASSPPPRLAGIHNEQFF. The CDR3, as DNA: TGTGCCAGCTCACCACCGCCAAGACTAGCGGGAATCCACAATGAGCAGTTCTTC.

The chain is built from TRBV6-5 and TRBJ2-3, with D hard to call. In germline, CDR1 is MNHEY, CDR2 SVGAGI. The CDR3 length is 15 residues. The V end was cut by 6 bases, the J end by 0 bases, with 13 bases between. This CDR3 reads CASSPDTASTDTQYF. As DNA, the CDR3 is TGTGCCAGCAGCCCTGACACTGCTAGCACAGATACGCAGTATTTT.

The chain recombines TRBV5-4 with TRBJ2-1; D call uncertain. Trimming pared 4 bases from V and 3 bases from J, leaving 11 bases between. This CDR3 is 14 amino acids long. Germline V gene data show CDR1 as SGHNT and CDR2 as YYREEE (reference sequence). CDR3 in amino acids: CASSPSGGYNEQFF. For the CDR3, the DNA is TGTGCCAGCAGCCCCTCTGGCGGCTACAATGAGCAGTTCTTC.

This clone was found once. The rearrangement joins TRBV7-2 to TRBJ2-5; 9 bases are a match to TRBD1. Germline CDR1 reads SGHTA; CDR2 reads FQGNSA. The CDR3 is 15 residues long. V was clipped by 5 bases and J by 5 bases; unmatched bases: 9. The DNA for the CDR3 is TGTGCCAGCAGCAAAGACTGGACAGGGGTTGAGACCCAGTACTTC. Its translation is CASSKDWTGVETQYF.

The CDR3 loop is CASSPYTGSNRIITEAFF. Written as DNA, the CDR3 is TGTGCCAGCAGCCCTTATACAGGGAGCAACCGCATCATCACTGAAGCTTTCTTT. The chain links TRBV9 to TRBJ1-1, with D maybe TRBD1 (6 bases). Germline V lookup: CDR1 SGDLS, CDR2 YYNGEE. The V end lost 4 bases, the J end lost 4 bases, and 26 bases lay between the germline ends. This CDR3 contains 18 residues.

V usage is TRBV6-5 and J usage is TRBJ1-4, with no clear D. Trimming cost V 0 bases and J 8 bases, with 10 bases left between them. Germline CDR1 is MNHEY and CDR2 is SVGAGI. This CDR3 is 14 amino acids long. The CDR3 is CASSYSSRGEKLFF. In nucleotides, the CDR3 is TGTGCCAGCAGTTACTCTTCTAGAGGGGAAAAACTGTTTTTT.

This chain connects TRBV7-9 to TRBJ2-2; TRBD1 agrees at 7 bases. The germline V gene has CDR1 SEHNR and CDR2 FQNEAQ (reference sequence). The length of the CDR3 is 14 residues. V trimming: 5 bases; J trimming: 4 bases; junction bases outside the gene matches: 4. CDR3 loop: CASSTGQFTGELFF. The CDR3 DNA follows: TGTGCCAGCAGCACGGGACAGTTCACCGGGGAGCTGTTTTTT.

This chain joins TRBV18 and TRBJ2-7; TRBD1 matches 9 bases. CDR3 length equals 15 residues. CDR1 and CDR2 (germline): KGHSH, LQKENI. Trimming at V came to 2 bases and at J to 6 bases, leaving 8 bases not matched to a gene. CDR3 residues: CASSPGTGRFVEQYF. The CDR3 nucleotides are TGTGCCAGCTCACCAGGGACAGGGCGTTTTGTCGAGCAGTACTTC.

Concerning this clone: The junction departs from the called germline gene at one end, perhaps through a read error. The chain employs TRBV27 and TRBJ1-5, with 7 nucleotides matching TRBD1. This CDR3 has 16 residues. Germline CDR1 MNHEY, CDR2 SMNVEV (reference sequence). The CDR3 coding sequence is TGTGCCGGCAGTTTATATACAGGGGATAGCAATCAGCCCCAGCATTTT. Translating gives CAGSLYTGDSNQPQHF.

This clone appeared once. The rearrangement uses TRBV28 and TRBJ1-2; unclear D gene. The length of the CDR3 is 12 residues. Per germline, CDR1 MDHEN and CDR2 SYDVKM. V lost 10 bases, J lost 0 bases, and 9 bases lay in between. CDR3 DNA sequence: TGTGCCACCGAGAGTTCTAACTATGGCTACACCTTC. It translates to CATESSNYGYTF.

This chain links TRBV5-1 with TRBJ2-6; D perhaps matches TRBD1 (5 bases). Germline loops: CDR1 SGHRS, CDR2 YFSETQ. Trimming pared 5 bases from V and 2 bases from J, leaving 8 bases between. CDR3 length: 14 amino acids. The CDR3 here is CASSFRAGANVLTF. CDR3 DNA sequence: TGCGCCAGCAGTTTCAGGGCTGGGGCCAACGTCCTGACTTTC. The full variable domain, with the rest looked up from reference TRBV5-1 and TRBJ2-6, is KAGVTQTPRYLIKTRGQQVTLSCSPISGHRSVSWYQQTPGQGLQFLFEYFSETQRNKGNFPGRFSGRQFSNSRSEMNVSTLELGDSALYLCASSFRAGANVLTFGAGSRLTVL.